The 27 T cell receptor beta chains presented below share a single source sample, sequenced in a study of cytomegalovirus exposure and HLA in healthy donors. This table comes from immunoSEQ multiplex PCR, and its TCRdb copy is limited to in-frame clones, with some not included. The data contain fewer than 90,000 clones, almost 97% of them singletons. What was sequenced was PBMCs. Source of these receptors: a man aged 18 to 30 in good health and CMV-seropositive.

The chain employs TRBV5-1 and TRBJ2-7; TRBD1 aligns across 10 bases. Germline V gene lookup returns CDR1 SGHRS and CDR2 YFSETQ. The CDR3 is 14 amino acids. J gave up 3 bases and V 5 bases, and 5 bases lay outside the gene matches. The CDR3 DNA sequence: TGCGCCAGCAGTACCGGGACAGGGGTCTACGAGCAGTACTTC. This encodes CASSTGTGVYEQYF.

CDR3 region: CAITGGTGNYGYTF. The CDR3, as DNA: TGTGCCATCACGGGGGGAACAGGGAACTATGGCTACACCTTC. This chain joins TRBV10-3 and TRBJ1-2, with D maybe TRBD1 (6 bases). The V and J ends lost 7 bases and 2 bases respectively, with 14 bases between them. The CDR3 runs 14 residues. CDR1 and CDR2 (germline): ENHRY, SYGVKD.

V is TRBV11-1 and J is TRBJ2-7, with 12 bases lining up with TRBD2. The CDR3 runs to 15 residues. Germline CDR1 and CDR2: SGHAT and FQDESV (reference sequence). After removal of 4 bases from V and 2 bases from J, the junction contained 3 bases not matched to a gene. The CDR3 nucleotides are TGTGCCAGCAGCTCCCGGACTAGCGGGGCCTACGAGCAGTACTTC. It is translated as CASSSRTSGAYEQYF.

V gene TRBV4-1 combines with J gene TRBJ2-6; 9 bases map to TRBD1. CDR1 and CDR2 (germline): MGHRA, YSYEKL. This CDR3 has 19 amino acids. V lost 5 bases and J lost 4; bases outside the gene matches: 15. The DNA for the CDR3 is TGCGCCAGCAGCTCAACAGGGGGCGTAAAGATCGCGGGGGCCAACGTCCTGACTTTC. It translates to CASSSTGGVKIAGANVLTF.

The chain recombines TRBV9 with TRBJ2-5; D may be TRBD1 (5 bases). Germline CDR1 and CDR2: SGDLS and YYNGEE. V was clipped by 4 bases and J by 5 bases, with 18 bases between them. The CDR3 runs to 15 residues. The chain's CDR3 is CASSLGAAVGETQYF. The CDR3 coding sequence is TGTGCCAGCAGCCTAGGGGCAGCCGTTGGGGAGACCCAGTACTTC.

This clone was counted a single time. This chain links TRBV29-1 with TRBJ2-2; 9 bases fit TRBD2. The CDR3 consists of 15 residues. The germline V gene encodes CDR1 SQVTM and CDR2 ANQGSEA. The V and J ends lost 1 base and 7 bases, in that order; junction bases with no gene match: 7. CDR3 in DNA: TGCAGCGTTGAAGGGGCTAGCGGGGTTGGCGGGGAGCTGTTTTTT. Protein sequence: CSVEGASGVGGELFF.

The chain recombines TRBV19 with TRBJ2-3; D possibly corresponds to TRBD1 (8 bases). This CDR3 has 16 residues. Germline lookup yields CDR1 LNHDA and CDR2 SQIVND (reference sequence). V shed 4 bases and J shed 1 base, with 15 bases lying between them. CDR3 sequence reads: CASSKDRGGGTDTQYF. The CDR3 nucleotides are TGTGCCAGTAGTAAAGACAGGGGAGGGGGCACAGATACGCAGTATTTT.

This clone was detected once. This chain links TRBV15 with TRBJ2-3; TRBD2 aligns across 10 bases. J was trimmed by 0 bases and V by 5 bases; bases with no gene match: 8. CDR1 and CDR2 (germline): LNHNV, YYDKDF (reference sequence). The CDR3 runs 17 residues. The CDR3 DNA sequence: TGTGCCACCAGCGGCGATACGACTAGCGGGAGCACAGATACGCAGTATTTT. Protein: CATSGDTTSGSTDTQYF. The full variable domain, rest sourced from reference TRBV15 and TRBJ2-3, is DAMVIQNPRYQVTQFGKPVTLSCSQTLNHNVMYWYQQKSSQAPKLLFHYYDKDFNNEADTPDNFQSRRPNTSFCFLDIRSPGLGDTAMYLCATSGDTTSGSTDTQYFGPGTRLTVL.

The chain has TRBV7-9 and TRBJ2-7, with TRBD2 identical over 7 bases. There are 14 residues in the CDR3. With V trimmed by 6 bases and J by 5 bases, 10 bases remained unmatched. Germline V gene data show CDR1 as SEHNR and CDR2 as FQNEAQ (reference sequence). This CDR3 is CASSSWRELNEQYF. The DNA for the CDR3 is TGTGCCAGCAGTTCCTGGCGGGAGCTCAACGAGCAGTACTTC.

This chain connects TRBV30 to TRBJ2-7; D unclear. V lost 1 base and J lost 2, with 6 bases in between. This CDR3 is built from 12 residues. CDR1 is GTSNPN and CDR2 is SVGIG in the germline V gene (reference sequence). The CDR3 sequence is CAWSEQAYEQYF. CDR3 nucleotide sequence: TGTGCCTGGAGTGAACAAGCCTACGAGCAGTACTTC. Complete variable domain (other parts from reference TRBV30 and TRBJ2-7): SQTIHQWPATLVQPVGSPLSLECTVEGTSNPNLYWYRQAAGRGLQLLFYSVGIGQISSEVPQNLSASRPQDRQFILSSKKLLLSDSGFYLCAWSEQAYEQYFGPGTRLTVT.

J is TRBJ2-7 and V is TRBV5-4; 9 nucleotides agree with TRBD2. The junction had 9 bases not matched to a gene; V was cut back by 2 bases and J by 3 bases. Germline CDR1 is SGHNT and CDR2 is YYREEE (reference sequence). The CDR3 length is 16 residues. CDR3 sequence: CASSFGSGSEIYEQYF. The CDR3 bases are TGTGCCAGCAGCTTCGGTAGCGGGAGTGAAATCTACGAGCAGTACTTC.

The chain carries TRBV4-1 and TRBJ2-1, with 8 bases aligning to TRBD1. Looked up from germline, CDR1 is MGHRA and CDR2 is YSYEKL. Trimming at V came to 4 bases and at J to 4 bases, leaving 3 bases not matched to a gene. The CDR3 sequence is 14 residues long. CDR3 amino acids: CASSPRQGYNEQFF. Written as DNA, the CDR3 is TGCGCCAGCAGCCCGCGACAGGGGTACAATGAGCAGTTCTTC.

The chain combines TRBV19 with TRBJ1-1; 10 nucleotides match TRBD1. This CDR3 is built from 16 residues. V shed 4 bases, J shed 0 bases, and the junction held 5 bases outside the gene matches. The germline gives CDR1 LNHDA, CDR2 SQIVND (reference sequence). CDR3 in amino acids: CASSRPGQGLNTEAFF. In DNA, the CDR3 is TGTGCCAGTAGTAGGCCGGGACAGGGGCTGAACACTGAAGCTTTCTTT.

V usage is TRBV27 and J usage is TRBJ2-7; no clear D gene. CDR3 length: 14 amino acids. Germline assignment: CDR1 MNHEY and CDR2 SMNVEV (reference sequence). Deletions cut 6 bases from V and 1 base from J, with 13 bases between. This chain's CDR3 is CASRPHSESYEQYF. The CDR3 region has the DNA TGTGCCAGCAGGCCTCACTCGGAGTCCTACGAGCAGTACTTC.

The rearrangement joins TRBV28 to TRBJ1-5, with a tentative D call TRBD1 (5 bases). The germline CDR1 and CDR2 sequences are MDHEN and SYDVKM. This CDR3 contains 16 residues. The ends were cut back, 8 bases at V and 6 bases at J, with 23 bases in the middle. The CDR3 region is CASGGVGEGDGQPQHF. The CDR3 DNA sequence: TGTGCCAGCGGGGGGGTGGGAGAGGGAGACGGTCAGCCCCAGCATTTT.

The chain recombines TRBV6-5 with TRBJ1-2, with D perhaps matching TRBD1 (5 bases). This CDR3 is built from 14 residues. The V and J ends lost 2 bases and 4 bases respectively, with 11 bases between them. Germline CDR1 is MNHEY and CDR2 is SVGAGI. CDR3 sequence reads: CASSYIRGSYGYTF. CDR3 in DNA: TGTGCCAGCAGTTACATCCGGGGGAGCTATGGCTACACCTTC.

The rearrangement links TRBV4-1 to TRBJ1-2; D is undetermined. CDR3 length: 15 amino acids. The germline V gene has CDR1 MGHRA and CDR2 YSYEKL. V was pared by 4 bases and J by 3 bases, with 15 bases between. The CDR3 here is CASSLTSGRDYGYTF. The DNA for the CDR3 is TGCGCCAGCAGCCTGACGTCCGGGAGGGACTATGGCTACACCTTC.

The chain carries TRBV28 and TRBJ1-1, with D perhaps matching TRBD1 (5 bases). The CDR3 totals 12 residues. Trimming stripped 5 bases from V and 9 bases from J, with 13 bases between. Germline V gene data show CDR1 as MDHEN and CDR2 as SYDVKM. The CDR3, as DNA: TGTGCCAGCAGTGTAAGGCGGGGACAAGCTTTCTTT. Translated, it gives CASSVRRGQAFF.

The chain combines TRBV5-4 with TRBJ2-1; TRBD1 is a possible D gene (6 bases). This CDR3 region has 14 residues. V lost 6 bases and J 4 bases, leaving 14 bases between the germline ends. The germline gives CDR1 SGHNT, CDR2 YYREEE (reference sequence). CDR3 sequence: CASMARDTYNEQFF. Here the CDR3 DNA reads TGTGCCAGCATGGCCCGGGACACTTACAATGAGCAGTTCTTC.

V usage is TRBV19 and J usage is TRBJ2-5; 14 bases match TRBD2. Trimming cost V 8 bases and J 4 bases; bases outside gene matches: 9. Per the germline V gene, CDR1 is LNHDA and CDR2 is SQIVND (reference sequence). This CDR3 spans 16 amino acids. The CDR3: CASGPGLAGEGETQYF. CDR3 in DNA: TGTGCCAGTGGACCGGGACTAGCGGGAGAAGGAGAGACCCAGTACTTC.

This chain links TRBV4-2 with TRBJ1-4, with TRBD1 matching over 9 bases. This CDR3 contains 15 residues. The V and J ends lost 2 bases and 11 bases, in that order; junction bases with no gene match: 9. Germline lookup yields CDR1 LGHNA and CDR2 YNFKEQ. CDR3 amino acids: CASSQQGQGIRKLFF. Here the CDR3 DNA reads TGTGCCAGCAGCCAACAGGGACAGGGTATTCGGAAACTGTTTTTT.

The chain uses TRBV5-1 and TRBJ2-3; a weak D match, TRBD2 (5 bases). This CDR3 is built from 15 residues. V lost 0 bases and J lost 2, with 10 bases in between. Germline V gene lookup returns CDR1 SGHRS and CDR2 YFSETQ. CDR3 amino acids: CASSLELADTDTQYF. The CDR3 DNA reads TGCGCCAGCAGCTTGGAGCTAGCTGACACAGATACGCAGTATTTT.

This clone appeared a single time. This chain links TRBV7-8 with TRBJ2-7; 8 bases line up with TRBD1. Trimming cost V 0 bases and J 2 bases; bases outside gene matches: 18. The CDR3 length is 20 residues. Germline CDR1 SGHVS, CDR2 FQNEAQ. The CDR3 loop is CASSLARFTSGTGDPYEQYF. For the CDR3, the DNA is TGTGCCAGCAGCTTAGCACGATTTACAAGTGGGACAGGCGATCCCTACGAGCAGTACTTC.

This chain links TRBV5-1 with TRBJ2-1, with D maybe TRBD2 (6 bases). V gave up 2 bases and J gave up 6 bases, with 9 bases separating them. The CDR3 covers 13 residues. Germline assignment: CDR1 SGHRS and CDR2 YFSETQ. The CDR3 DNA sequence: TGCGCCAGCAGCTTTGGGGAGGTCAATGAGCAGTTCTTC. It specifies CASSFGEVNEQFF.

The chain employs TRBV30 and TRBJ1-2; 8 bases match TRBD1. The length of the CDR3 is 15 residues. J lost 3 bases, V lost 2 bases, and 8 bases had no gene match. The germline gives CDR1 GTSNPN, CDR2 SVGIG (reference sequence). The CDR3 is CAWSTTGGLHYGYTF. The CDR3 DNA sequence: TGTGCCTGGAGTACCACAGGGGGTCTTCACTATGGCTACACCTTC.

This sequence joins TRBV7-6 and TRBJ2-1; TRBD2 matches at 8 bases. The CDR3 is made up of 15 amino acids. V shed 1 base, J shed 8 bases, and the junction held 7 bases outside the gene matches. CDR1 SGHVS and CDR2 FNYEAQ come from the germline V gene. The CDR3 reads CASSLGAGVFYEQFF. The CDR3 region has the DNA TGTGCCAGCAGCTTAGGAGCGGGAGTATTCTATGAGCAGTTCTTC.

V usage is TRBV9 and J usage is TRBJ2-1; TRBD2 matches at 14 bases. J was trimmed by 8 bases and V by 4 bases; bases with no gene match: 5. Germline lookup yields CDR1 SGDLS and CDR2 YYNGEE. This CDR3 spans 15 amino acids. CDR3 in amino acids: CASSSGLAGVDEQFF. The CDR3 nucleotides read TGTGCCAGCAGCTCGGGACTAGCGGGAGTCGATGAGCAGTTCTTC.